This is a list of T cell receptor beta chains from one sample in a study of Graves' ophthalmopathy and Graves' hyperthyroidism. TCRdb independently ran MiXCR on the multiplex PCR reads; one entry per CDR3 protein. The sample gives about 620,000 distinct CDR3 sequences, 22% of which show up once; around 7% is in the top ten. The material sequenced was peripheral blood. These TCRs come from a woman aged 18-29 years with stable Graves' hyperthyroidism. Some clones in this sample may be carry-over from other donors' samples. Both conserved end residues are part of each CDR3. Each record gives: clone size, J gene, V gene, D gene, CDR3 DNA, CDR3 protein. A D gene is named only where the DNA matches it firmly. Not all rows give a size; the values are once, few, many and, for expanded clones, a class.

>many|TRBJ2-5|TRBV2|TRBD2
TGTGCCAGCAGTTCACTTAGCGGGGGGGGAGAGACCCAGTACTTC
CASSSLSGGGETQYF
>NA|TRBJ1-6|TRBV6-1|NA
TGTGCCAGTCATCGACGGGACCACCGGGTGGATTCACCCCTCCACTTT
CASHRRDHRVDSPLHF
>NA|TRBJ1-2|TRBV6-5|NA
TGTGCCAGCAGTTACTCGAACGGGGAAGTACTTCTGAATGGCTACACCTTC
CASSYSNGEVLLNGYTF
>many|TRBJ1-2|TRBV5-1|NA
TGCGCCAGCAGCCCCTGGACAGAACAACAAGGCTACACCTTC
CASSPWTEQQGYTF
>many|TRBJ2-2|TRBV5-1|NA
TGCGCCACGCCGATAGGTACCGGGGAGCTGTTTTTT
CATPIGTGELFF
>few|TRBJ1-6|TRBV12-3/TRBV12-4|NA
TGTGCCAGCACCCCCGGGAATTCACCCCTCCACTTT
CASTPGNSPLHF
>NA|TRBJ1-1|TRBV18|NA
TGTGCCAGCTCACCACTTCAGAACACTGAAGCTTTCTTT
CASSPLQNTEAFF
>many|TRBJ1-3|TRBV19|NA
TGTGCCAGCCACAGGTTCTCTGGAAACACCATATATTTT
CASHRFSGNTIYF
>NA|TRBJ1-1|TRBV29-1|NA
TGCAGCGTTGAAGGTTGGACCGGAGAAGCTTTCTTT
CSVEGWTGEAFF
>few|TRBJ2-5|TRBV5-4|TRBD1
TGTGCCAGCAGCACGACTCCGACAGGGTACCAAGAGACCCAGTACTTC
CASSTTPTGYQETQYF
>many|TRBJ2-7|TRBV6-2/TRBV6-3|NA
TGTGCCAGCAGTTACTCGAACGCTGGAGAGCAGTACTTC
CASSYSNAGEQYF
>NA|TRBJ1-2|TRBV3-1|TRBD1
TGTGCCAGCAGCTTCCGGACAGGTCCAGCTAACTATGGCTACACCTTC
CASSFRTGPANYGYTF
>many|TRBJ2-5|TRBV6-5|TRBD2
TGTGCCAGCAGTACCCTCGGAGAGGGAGGGAGAAAAGAGACCCAGTACTTC
CASSTLGEGGRKETQYF
>few|TRBJ2-2|TRBV27|TRBD1
TGTGCCAGCAGCTTTCTTCCGGGACAGGGGGCCGACACCGGGGGGCTGTTTTTT
CASSFLPGQGADTGGLFF
>many|TRBJ1-5|TRBV12-3/TRBV12-4|TRBD1
TGTGCCAGCAGTTTAGATGGGGTAGGGGGCGGCAATCAGCCCCAGCATTTT
CASSLDGVGGGNQPQHF
>NA|TRBJ1-1|TRBV6-1|NA
TGTGCCAGCAGTGGACAGGTAGCTGAAGCTTTCTTT
CASSGQVAEAFF
>many|TRBJ1-5|TRBV2|NA
TGTGCCAGCGGTGATGGGGGGGGGTCTCAGCCCCAGCATTTT
CASGDGGGSQPQHF
>many|TRBJ1-3|TRBV7-6|TRBD1
TGTGCCAGCAGCCCCCGGACAGGGACTGGAAACACCATATATTTT
CASSPRTGTGNTIYF
>many|TRBJ2-5|TRBV7-2|TRBD2
TGTGCCAGCAGCTTAGGGAAAGCGGGGGGGCGAGAGACCCAGTACTTC
CASSLGKAGGRETQYF
>many|TRBJ1-2|TRBV27|NA
TGTGCCAGCAGTTCCCAGGTCGCGGACGTTCGGGGCCGCTACACCTTC
CASSSQVADVRGRYTF
>many|TRBJ2-7|TRBV2|NA
TGTGCCAGCAGTGAAGCGCGAGGGGACGAGCAGTACTTC
CASSEARGDEQYF
>many|TRBJ2-7|TRBV2|NA
TGTGCCAGCAGTGACGGAGGGTTCGAGCAGTACTTC
CASSDGGFEQYF
>many|TRBJ2-5|TRBV5-1|NA
TGCGCCAGCAGCCCCCCCGGGACAAAAGAGACCCAGTACTTC
CASSPPGTKETQYF
>many|TRBJ1-1|TRBV2|NA
TGTGCCAGCAGCGGGGAGGGGACGGTAAAAGCTTTCTTT
CASSGEGTVKAFF
>few|TRBJ2-5|TRBV29-1|TRBD2
TGCAGCGTTGACCGGGGGGTGGCGGAGACCCAGTACTTC
CSVDRGVAETQYF
>many|TRBJ2-7|TRBV7-2|TRBD1
TGTGCCAGCAGCTTGACAGGGATCGAGCAGTACTTC
CASSLTGIEQYF
>once|TRBJ2-5|TRBV18|NA
TGTGCCAGCTCACCAATTCCAGCGTGGGCAGGGGAGACCCAGTACTTC
CASSPIPAWAGETQYF
>many|TRBJ1-3|TRBV10-3|NA
TGTGCCATCAGTGACTCCATAACCTCTGGAAACACCATATATTTT
CAISDSITSGNTIYF
>many|TRBJ2-7|TRBV2|NA
TGTGCCAGCAGCGCAAAAATTCAGGGAACCTACGAGCAGTACTTC
CASSAKIQGTYEQYF
>NA|TRBJ1-5|TRBV9|NA
TGTGCCAGCAGCGTAGGGGGTATAGACGGTCAGCCCCAGCATTTT
CASSVGGIDGQPQHF
>many|TRBJ1-2|TRBV6-1|TRBD1
TGTGCCAGCAGGGGGACAGGGGTACAGATGGACTATGGCTACACCTTC
CASRGTGVQMDYGYTF